The 30 T cell receptor beta chains presented below share a single source sample, sequenced in a study of blood T cell repertoires in COVID-19. Profiled with immunoSEQ multiplex PCR; TCRdb holds only in-frame clones, not every one. The table lists 90,000 to 150,000 clones, roughly 80% of them singletons. Sequencing was carried out using peripheral blood. The receptors were sampled from a man in his 70s with acute or convalescent COVID-19.

In this sample, this clone turned up once. The V call is TRBV5-8, the J call TRBJ2-3; no reliable D call. V dropped 0 bases and J dropped 0 bases, with 11 bases sitting between them. Per germline, CDR1 SGHTS and CDR2 YDEGEE. This CDR3 spans 16 amino acids. DNA for the CDR3: TGTGCCAGCAGCTTGGCCCCTGTAACTAGCACAGATACGCAGTATTTT. It translates to CASSLAPVTSTDTQYF.

The chain carries TRBV30 and TRBJ1-6; 8 bases line up with TRBD1. Germline loops: CDR1 GTSNPN, CDR2 SVGIG (reference sequence). The V segment lost 5 bases and the J segment 4 bases; nucleotides outside the gene matches: 7. The CDR3 spans 15 residues. The CDR3 coding sequence is TGTGCCTGGGCGGGACAGGAGAGTTATAATTCACCCCTCCACTTT. Translation: CAWAGQESYNSPLHF.

J is TRBJ2-3 and V is TRBV6-4; D gene uncertain. Germline loops: CDR1 MRHNA, CDR2 SNTAGT. This CDR3 comprises 13 residues. V lost 0 bases to trimming and J lost 4 bases, with 5 bases between them. The CDR3 loop reads CASSDSGSDTQYF. CDR3 nucleotides: TGTGCCAGCAGTGACTCGGGCTCAGATACGCAGTATTTT.

J is TRBJ1-2 and V is TRBV9; D gene uncertain. The CDR3 spans 12 residues. Germline V lookup: CDR1 SGDLS, CDR2 YYNGEE. Trimming stripped 3 bases from V and 10 bases from J, with 13 bases between. The CDR3, as DNA: TGTGCCAGCAGCGCTCCGTCCTTATACTACACCTTC. Protein sequence: CASSAPSLYYTF.

The chain carries TRBV5-1 and TRBJ2-1; D gene ambiguous. The germline V gene encodes CDR1 SGHRS and CDR2 YFSETQ. The CDR3 is 16 amino acids. Trimming shortened V by 0 bases and J by 7 bases, and 17 bases separated the two germline ends. The CDR3, as DNA: TGCGCCAGCAGCTTGGGCTCCTTTTCGGTGTTTAATGAGCAGTTCTTC. Amino acids: CASSLGSFSVFNEQFF.

V gene TRBV9 combines with J gene TRBJ2-3; maybe TRBD2 (6 bases). Germline V lookup: CDR1 SGDLS, CDR2 YYNGEE. CDR3 length: 16 amino acids. Trimming shortened V by 3 bases and J by 2 bases, and 16 bases separated the two germline ends. CDR3 bases: TGTGCCAGCAGCGCGCCCCGGAGGGGCCCCACAGATACGCAGTATTTT. This codes for CASSAPRRGPTDTQYF.

The V call is TRBV27, the J call TRBJ2-1; 9 nucleotides agree with TRBD2. After removal of 3 bases from V and 7 bases from J, the junction contained 4 bases not matched to a gene. CDR3 length: 14 residues. The germline CDR1 and CDR2 sequences are MNHEY and SMNVEV (reference sequence). The CDR3 DNA reads as TGTGCCAGCAGTTTTATTAGCGGGAGTAATGAGCAGTTCTTC. Its protein product is CASSFISGSNEQFF.

This clone was detected many times. This rearrangement joins TRBV7-3 to TRBJ2-2; TRBD1 matches at 9 bases. Trimming took 5 bases from V and 3 from J; bases not matched to a gene: 7. In germline, CDR1 is SGHTA, CDR2 FQGTGA. The CDR3 is 16 amino acids. The CDR3 is CASSERDRVDTGELFF. The CDR3 DNA follows: TGTGCCAGCAGCGAAAGGGACAGGGTCGACACCGGGGAGCTGTTTTTT.

This clone was seen only a few times. The genes are TRBV2 and TRBJ1-6, with TRBD1 matching 10 bases. CDR1 and CDR2 from the germline V gene are SNHLY and FYNNEI. The CDR3 contains 16 residues. V was clipped by 10 bases and J by 1 base; unmatched bases: 7. This CDR3 reads CATLPGQGSYNSPLHF. Written as DNA, the CDR3 is TGTGCCACCCTACCGGGACAGGGGTCCTATAATTCACCCCTCCACTTT.

CDR3 bases: TGTGCCAGCAGCCCTTCGGACAGGGTCTATGGCTACACCTTC. Its translation: CASSPSDRVYGYTF. The V call is TRBV28, the J call TRBJ1-2; TRBD1 aligns across 8 bases. CDR1 is MDHEN and CDR2 is SYDVKM in the germline V gene. CDR3 length equals 14 residues. The V gene end was trimmed by 6 bases and the J gene end by 4 bases; junction bases not matched to a gene: 7.

This clone has a handful of counts. The gene calls are TRBV2 and TRBJ2-7; 8 bases are a match to TRBD2. Trimming cost V 3 bases and J 4 bases; bases outside gene matches: 8. The CDR3 runs 15 residues. The germline CDR1 and CDR2 sequences are SNHLY and FYNNEI. Here the CDR3 DNA reads TGTGCCAGCAGTGAGAAGCTCGGACTAGCTTACGAGCAGTACTTC. Residues: CASSEKLGLAYEQYF.

The rearrangement joins TRBV2 to TRBJ1-1; D might be TRBD1 (5 bases). The CDR3 is made up of 15 amino acids. V was trimmed by 2 bases and J by 5 bases, leaving 15 bases between them. Germline-derived CDR1 and CDR2 are SNHLY and FYNNEI. The CDR3 protein is CASSERGSGRTEAFF. CDR3 DNA: TGTGCCAGCAGTGAAAGGGGCTCTGGGAGGACTGAAGCTTTCTTT.

The chain has TRBV20-1 and TRBJ2-1; 8 bases are a match to TRBD2. The CDR3 length is 14 residues. Unmatched junction bases numbered 7, after V lost 3 bases and J lost 6 bases. CDR1 and CDR2 (germline): DFQATT, SNEGSKA (reference sequence). Here the CDR3 reads CSASMLAGPNEQFF. The CDR3 region has the DNA TGCAGTGCTAGTATGCTAGCGGGCCCCAATGAGCAGTTCTTC.

This chain links TRBV6-5 with TRBJ2-3; TRBD1 aligns across 7 bases. The V segment lost 5 bases and the J segment 3 bases; nucleotides outside the gene matches: 2. Looked up from germline, CDR1 is MNHEY and CDR2 is SVGAGI. The CDR3 runs 13 residues. CDR3 loop: CASSRQGTDTQYF. The CDR3 DNA reads as TGTGCCAGCAGTCGACAGGGTACAGATACGCAGTATTTT.

This clone has just a few counts. The rearrangement joins TRBV3-1 (or the pseudogene TRBV3-2) to TRBJ1-3, with 11 nucleotides matching TRBD1. V was pared by 8 bases and J by 5 bases, with 14 bases of the junction left unmatched. This CDR3 comprises 17 residues. Germline values: CDR1 LGHDT, CDR2 YNNKEL (reference sequence). The CDR3 region has the DNA TGTGCCAGCGCCAGAGACGGACAGGGGGCGCTGAGAAACACCATATATTTT. Translating it yields CASARDGQGALRNTIYF.

The chain employs TRBV5-5 and TRBJ1-5; D may be TRBD1 (6 bases). The germline V gene has CDR1 SGHKS and CDR2 YYEKEE (reference sequence). This CDR3 is 14 amino acids long. V was trimmed by 7 bases and J by 2 bases, leaving 13 bases between them. The CDR3 is CASGGGPGNQPQHF. The DNA for the CDR3 is TGTGCCAGCGGTGGGGGCCCAGGCAATCAGCCCCAGCATTTT.

This chain connects TRBV9 to TRBJ2-3; TRBD2 aligns across 9 bases. The J segment lost 6 bases and the V segment lost 6 bases, leaving 11 bases of the junction unmatched. The germline gives CDR1 SGDLS, CDR2 YYNGEE. CDR3 length: 15 amino acids. This chain's CDR3 is CASKEREAPRDTQYF. CDR3 coding DNA: TGTGCCAGCAAAGAGCGGGAGGCCCCGAGGGATACGCAGTATTTT.

Only one count was recorded for this clone. The gene calls are TRBV5-1 and TRBJ1-4; D is perhaps TRBD1 (6 bases). This CDR3 spans 16 amino acids. The ends were cut back, 0 bases at V and 0 bases at J, with 9 bases in the middle. The germline V gene encodes CDR1 SGHRS and CDR2 YFSETQ. CDR3 in DNA: TGCGCCAGCAGCTTGGCACGACAGGCAACTAATGAAAAACTGTTTTTT. It is translated as CASSLARQATNEKLFF. The variable domain in full, completed from reference TRBV5-1 and TRBJ1-4, reads KAGVTQTPRYLIKTRGQQVTLSCSPISGHRSVSWYQQTPGQGLQFLFEYFSETQRNKGNFPGRFSGRQFSNSRSEMNVSTLELGDSALYLCASSLARQATNEKLFFGSGTQLSVL.

V is TRBV28 and J is TRBJ2-1; a weak D match, TRBD1 (6 bases). This CDR3 has 12 amino acids. Trimming left V 2 bases short and J 7 bases short, with 6 bases between. Germline V CDR1 and CDR2: MDHEN, SYDVKM. The DNA for the CDR3 is TGTGCCAGCAGTTTACAGGGGAATGAGCAGTTCTTC. This sequence encodes CASSLQGNEQFF.

The V and J genes are TRBV6-2 or TRBV6-3 and TRBJ1-2, with 7 bases lining up with TRBD1. The CDR3 loop spans 15 amino acids. Germline loops: CDR1 MNHEY, CDR2 SVGEGT. Trimming at V came to 5 bases and at J to 0 bases, leaving 6 bases not matched to a gene. CDR3: CASSPWTGANYGYTF. The CDR3 DNA reads as TGTGCCAGCAGTCCATGGACAGGAGCTAACTATGGCTACACCTTC.

The V gene is TRBV28, the J gene TRBJ2-4; 8 nucleotides line up with TRBD2. J gave up 6 bases and V 5 bases, and 12 bases lay outside the gene matches. The CDR3 covers 16 residues. The germline V gene encodes CDR1 MDHEN and CDR2 SYDVKM. CDR3 amino acids: CASSPGGGGGRNIQYF. In DNA, the CDR3 is TGTGCCAGCAGTCCCGGGGGGGGAGGTGGTCGAAACATTCAGTACTTC.

This clone was counted a single time. The V gene is TRBV7-9, the J gene TRBJ2-7; TRBD1 agrees at 8 bases. The CDR3 loop spans 16 amino acids. Germline V gene sequence: CDR1 SEHNR, CDR2 FQNEAQ (reference sequence). V gave up 0 bases and J gave up 5 bases; unmatched junction bases: 9. This CDR3 is CASSLAGTGGMDEQYF. Written as DNA, the CDR3 is TGTGCCAGCAGCTTAGCGGGAACAGGGGGTATGGACGAGCAGTACTTC.

V gene TRBV12-3 or TRBV12-4 combines with J gene TRBJ2-3; D gene unclear. The CDR3 is 13 amino acids. Trimming cost V 5 bases and J 1 base, with 7 bases left between them. The CDR3 loop is CASSQEGTDTQYF. CDR3 nucleotides: TGTGCCAGCAGTCAAGAGGGCACAGATACGCAGTATTTT.

The rearrangement uses TRBV5-4 and TRBJ2-5; 10 bases agree with TRBD2. This CDR3 spans 15 amino acids. V shed 4 bases and J 3 bases; nucleotides not matched to a gene: 6. Germline assignment: CDR1 SGHNT and CDR2 YYREEE (reference sequence). CDR3 amino acids: CASSARTSGKETQYF. The CDR3 coding sequence is TGTGCCAGCAGCGCTCGGACTAGCGGAAAAGAGACCCAGTACTTC.

The V call is TRBV12-5, the J call TRBJ2-1, with TRBD1 matching 8 bases. Trimming cost V 6 bases and J 4 bases; bases outside gene matches: 8. The CDR3 sequence is 15 residues long. Germline-derived CDR1 and CDR2 are LGHNT and FRNRAP. The CDR3: CASGDGTGNYNEQFF. The CDR3 nucleotides are TGTGCTAGTGGAGATGGGACAGGAAATTACAATGAGCAGTTCTTC.

The rearrangement joins TRBV29-1 to TRBJ1-1; D not resolved. Trimming shortened V by 8 bases and J by 1 base, and 8 bases separated the two germline ends. CDR1 and CDR2 from the germline V gene are SQVTM and ANQGSEA. The CDR3 has 11 amino acids. The CDR3 spells CSSQKNTEAFF. DNA of the CDR3: TGCAGCTCCCAGAAGAACACTGAAGCTTTCTTT. Drawing the rest from reference TRBV29-1 and TRBJ1-1, the complete variable domain is SAVISQKPSRDICQRGTSLTIQCQVDSQVTMMFWYRQQPGQSLTLIATANQGSEATYESGFVIDKFPISRPNLTFSTLTVSNMSPEDSSIYLCSSQKNTEAFFGQGTRLTVV.

The chain recombines TRBV5-1 with TRBJ2-3; a weak D match, TRBD2 (6 bases). Germline V gene sequence: CDR1 SGHRS, CDR2 YFSETQ. This CDR3 comprises 12 residues. The germline V and J ends were trimmed by 4 bases and 4 bases, with 7 bases remaining between them. The CDR3 DNA is TGCGCCAGCAGCCCGGGGGCAGATACGCAGTATTTT. It codes for CASSPGADTQYF.

The chain uses TRBV13 and TRBJ2-7; unclear D gene. Germline lookup yields CDR1 PRHDT and CDR2 FYEKMQ (reference sequence). The CDR3 extends over 13 amino acids. The V gene lost 2 bases and the J gene lost 1 base, with 6 bases spanning the gap. The CDR3 spells CASSLFSSYEQYF. CDR3 nucleotide sequence: TGTGCCAGCAGCTTATTCAGTTCCTACGAGCAGTACTTC.

The chain recombines TRBV30 with TRBJ1-1, with D possibly TRBD1 on 5 matching bases. The CDR3 runs 16 residues. CDR1 GTSNPN and CDR2 SVGIG come from the germline V gene (reference sequence). Trimming cost V 2 bases and J 5 bases, with 21 bases left between them. The DNA of the CDR3 is TGTGCCTGGAGTCCCCGGGGCGGGGATTGGTGGACTGAAGCTTTCTTT. The encoded protein is CAWSPRGGDWWTEAFF.

This clone turned up a few times. V and J are TRBV28 and TRBJ1-4, with D possibly matching TRBD1 (5 bases). This CDR3 has 15 amino acids. The germline gives CDR1 MDHEN, CDR2 SYDVKM. Trimming removed 4 bases from V and 5 bases from J, with 14 bases in between. The CDR3 coding sequence is TGTGCCAGCAGTTCGGGGGGGGTCGGGAATGAAAAACTGTTTTTT. Amino acids: CASSSGGVGNEKLFF.